Shown below are 22 T cell receptor beta chains from a single sample sequenced in a study of OX40 agonist ivuxolimab in advanced cancers. The protocol was immunoSEQ multiplex PCR, while the TCRdb copy is restricted to in-frame clones and leaves out a portion. The profile covers 90,000 to 100,000 clones, with over 75% appearing a single time and 3.8% taken by the ten largest. The material was CD4+ or CD8+ T cells sorted from blood, obtained in a trial of the OX40 agonist ivuxolimab. These receptors came from an adult with an advanced solid tumor such as melanoma, head and neck, liver or kidney cancer.

This rearrangement joins TRBV11-3 to TRBJ2-1; TRBD2 agrees at 9 bases. The ends lost 2 bases at V and 2 bases at J; junction bases unmatched: 7. This CDR3 is built from 17 residues. CDR1 is SGHNT, CDR2 YENEEA, per germline. The CDR3 spells CASSLFGSGSTYNEQFF. The CDR3 coding sequence is TGTGCCAGCAGCTTATTCGGTAGCGGGAGCACCTACAATGAGCAGTTCTTC.

V usage is TRBV18 and J usage is TRBJ1-2; the D gene is possibly TRBD1 (6 bases). Germline loops: CDR1 KGHSH, CDR2 LQKENI. The CDR3 is 17 amino acids. V was trimmed by 1 base and J by 4 bases, leaving 19 bases between them. This CDR3 is CASSPRVDRNLGYGYTF. The CDR3 DNA follows: TGTGCCAGCTCACCACGGGTCGACAGGAACCTAGGCTATGGCTACACCTTC.

The chain has TRBV5-1 and TRBJ2-1, with D maybe TRBD1 (6 bases). The CDR3 sequence is 14 residues long. V was cut by 4 bases and J by 13 bases, with 21 bases left in between. Looked up from germline, CDR1 is SGHRS and CDR2 is YFSETQ. This chain's CDR3 is CASSTGPQALLQFF. The CDR3 DNA sequence: TGCGCCAGCAGCACAGGGCCCCAAGCCTTACTTCAGTTCTTC.

This clone was detected only once. The gene calls are TRBV11-2 and TRBJ1-1, with D unresolved. Trimming removed 1 base at V and 1 base at J, with 7 bases between. This CDR3 region has 14 residues. The germline CDR1 and CDR2 sequences are SGHAT and FQNNGV. The CDR3 DNA reads as TGTGCCAGCAGCTTAGGTGCCGCGAACACTGAAGCTTTCTTT. Translation: CASSLGAANTEAFF.

The chain links TRBV5-1 to TRBJ2-1; TRBD2 agrees at 8 bases. In germline, CDR1 is SGHRS, CDR2 YFSETQ. There are 16 residues in the CDR3. Losses at the gene ends were 4 bases for V and 9 bases for J; bases not matched to a gene: 15. CDR3 DNA: TGCGCCAGCAGCCCCCCAGCGGGAGTAGGGGGGCCTGAGCAGTTCTTC. Translating gives CASSPPAGVGGPEQFF.

The chain uses TRBV28 and TRBJ2-1; no definite D call. This CDR3 spans 15 amino acids. Trimming cost V 3 bases and J 0 bases, with 9 bases left between them. Germline V CDR1 and CDR2: MDHEN, SYDVKM. CDR3 coding DNA: TGTGCCAGCAGTTTCTCTGGGAACTCCTACAATGAGCAGTTCTTC. Protein sequence: CASSFSGNSYNEQFF.

The count of this clone is one. The genes are TRBV19 and TRBJ2-1; D may be TRBD2 (6 bases). This CDR3 has 15 residues. V lost 0 bases to trimming and J lost 7 bases, with 13 bases between them. Germline V gene sequence: CDR1 LNHDA, CDR2 SQIVND (reference sequence). For the CDR3, the DNA is TGTGCCAGTAGTATAGATCGCGGAGGGCCGAATGAGCAGTTCTTC. Protein sequence: CASSIDRGGPNEQFF.

This clone turned up a few times. This chain uses TRBV28 with TRBJ2-7, with a possible D match to TRBD2 (5 bases). Trimming pared 8 bases from V and 7 bases from J, leaving 18 bases between. CDR1 is MDHEN and CDR2 is SYDVKM in the germline V gene. The CDR3 extends over 13 amino acids. The CDR3 nucleotides are TGTGCCAGCGGCGTCCACAGCACGGGGGAGCAGTACTTC. Its translation is CASGVHSTGEQYF.

This chain joins TRBV5-4 and TRBJ2-3; 11 bases line up with TRBD2. The V gene end was trimmed by 3 bases and the J gene end by 6 bases; junction bases not matched to a gene: 6. There are 15 residues in the CDR3. Germline V gene sequence: CDR1 SGHNT, CDR2 YYREEE (reference sequence). CDR3 loop: CASSSGLAGVDTQYF. The CDR3 region has the DNA TGTGCCAGCAGCTCCGGACTAGCGGGCGTGGATACGCAGTATTTT.

The chain uses TRBV6-5 and TRBJ2-1, with TRBD1 matching 8 bases. The CDR3 has 16 amino acids. Germline V gene sequence: CDR1 MNHEY, CDR2 SVGAGI. J gave up 8 bases and V 4 bases, and 13 bases lay outside the gene matches. CDR3 sequence (DNA): TGTGCCAGCAGTTTTAAAACAGGGGGTTATTCATATGAGCAGTTCTTC. It specifies CASSFKTGGYSYEQFF.

The CDR3 region is CASSLVGGVNTGELFF. CDR3 DNA: TGTGCCAGCAGCTTAGTAGGCGGGGTAAACACCGGGGAGCTGTTTTTT. The chain recombines TRBV7-3 with TRBJ2-2; the D gene is possibly TRBD2 (6 bases). This CDR3 has 16 residues. Germline CDR1 SGHTA, CDR2 FQGTGA. The germline V and J ends were trimmed by 2 bases and 2 bases, with 12 bases remaining between them.

The CDR3 protein is CASSRLTSGTGETQYF. DNA of the CDR3: TGTGCCAGCAGCCGATTGACTAGCGGGACTGGAGAGACCCAGTACTTC. This sequence joins TRBV7-9 and TRBJ2-5; 11 bases match TRBD2. From germline, CDR1 is SEHNR and CDR2 FQNEAQ (reference sequence). J was trimmed by 4 bases and V by 5 bases; bases with no gene match: 9. This CDR3 has 16 amino acids.

This clone appeared a few times. V is TRBV7-3 and J is TRBJ2-3; D gene ambiguous. The CDR3 length is 13 residues. Germline V gene lookup returns CDR1 SGHTA and CDR2 FQGTGA. V was shortened by 4 bases and J by 5 bases, with 10 bases between the two germline ends. The CDR3 loop reads CASSSTQKDTQYF. The CDR3 DNA follows: TGTGCCAGCAGCTCCACCCAGAAAGATACGCAGTATTTT.

The chain combines TRBV11-1 with TRBJ2-3; a weak D match, TRBD2 (6 bases). This CDR3 is built from 13 residues. Germline CDR1 reads SGHAT; CDR2 reads FQDESV (reference sequence). V lost 10 bases to trimming and J lost 5 bases, with 16 bases between them. The DNA for the CDR3 is TGTGCCACCGGTAGGGGAGGAGGAGATACGCAGTATTTT. Protein product: CATGRGGGDTQYF.

The chain recombines TRBV6-6 with TRBJ1-5; D is ambiguous. The CDR3 is 13 amino acids. V was clipped by 11 bases and J by 3 bases, with 14 bases between them. The germline CDR1 and CDR2 sequences are MNHNY and SVGAGI (reference sequence). CDR3 sequence: CAAGGHFNQPQHF. CDR3 sequence (DNA): TGTGCCGCGGGCGGGCACTTCAATCAGCCCCAGCATTTT.

This chain connects TRBV5-6 to TRBJ1-1; maybe TRBD1 (6 bases). This CDR3 spans 15 amino acids. Germline CDR1 and CDR2: SGHDT and YYEEEE. Trimming removed 4 bases at V and 0 bases at J, with 13 bases between. CDR3 sequence (DNA): TGTGCCAGCAGCCTTATGGGACACCTGAACACTGAAGCTTTCTTT. Its translation is CASSLMGHLNTEAFF.

This clone was seen just once. The J gene is TRBJ2-5, the V gene TRBV27, with 7 bases lining up with TRBD1. The DNA end is a closer match to TRBJ2-7, so the J assignment may be wrong. The CDR3 covers 16 residues. Germline loops: CDR1 MNHEY, CDR2 SMNVEV (reference sequence). CDR3: CASSHPRQGPAYEQYF. For the CDR3, the DNA is TGTGCCAGCAGTCACCCCCGACAGGGCCCAGCCTACGAGCAGTACTTC.

The chain has TRBV7-2 and TRBJ1-5, with 9 bases matching TRBD1. The CDR3 consists of 16 residues. The junction had 8 bases not matched to a gene; V was cut back by 5 bases and J by 3 bases. From germline, CDR1 is SGHTA and CDR2 FQGNSA. This CDR3 is CASSLGQGMNNQPQHF. In nucleotides, the CDR3 is TGTGCCAGCAGCCTTGGACAGGGGATGAACAATCAGCCCCAGCATTTT. Drawing the rest from reference TRBV7-2 and TRBJ1-5, the complete variable domain is GAGVSQSPSNKVTEKGKDVELRCDPISGHTALYWYRQSLGQGLEFLIYFQGNSAPDKSGLPSDRFSAERTGGSVSTLTIQRTQQEDSAVYLCASSLGQGMNNQPQHFGDGTRLSIL.

V gene TRBV7-2 combines with J gene TRBJ2-1; possibly TRBD2 for D (6 bases). The germline CDR1 and CDR2 sequences are SGHTA and FQGNSA. The CDR3 has 18 amino acids. V was shortened by 7 bases and J by 3 bases, with 25 bases between the two germline ends. CDR3 residues: CASNGRYRGSHVYNEQFF. The DNA of the CDR3 is TGTGCCAGCAACGGAAGGTACCGGGGGTCCCACGTCTACAATGAGCAGTTCTTC. The full variable domain, rest sourced from reference TRBV7-2 and TRBJ2-1, is GAGVSQSPSNKVTEKGKDVELRCDPISGHTALYWYRQSLGQGLEFLIYFQGNSAPDKSGLPSDRFSAERTGGSVSTLTIQRTQQEDSAVYLCASNGRYRGSHVYNEQFFGPGTRLTVL.

The gene calls are TRBV4-1 and TRBJ2-3, with D possibly matching TRBD1 (6 bases). V was trimmed by 4 bases and J by 8 bases, leaving 13 bases between them. The CDR3 has 13 residues. Germline V gives CDR1 MGHRA, CDR2 YSYEKL. This CDR3 reads CASSLTGMGTQYF. CDR3 sequence (DNA): TGCGCCAGCAGCCTTACAGGGATGGGTACGCAGTATTTT.

The chain employs TRBV5-1 and TRBJ1-4, with TRBD1 identical over 7 bases. Trimming at V came to 4 bases and at J to 2 bases, leaving 2 bases not matched to a gene. CDR1 and CDR2 (germline): SGHRS, YFSETQ. This CDR3 is 14 amino acids long. The CDR3 DNA is TGCGCCAGCAGCCCACAGGGGACTAATGAAAAACTGTTTTTT. Residues: CASSPQGTNEKLFF.

In DNA form, the CDR3 reads TGTGCCAGCGCCACGGGACAGGGGCCGGGTGGCTACACCTTC. It encodes CASATGQGPGGYTF. The V gene is TRBV2, the J gene TRBJ1-2, with 10 bases fitting TRBD1. The CDR3 consists of 14 residues. Germline CDR1 is SNHLY and CDR2 is FYNNEI. Germline trimming cut 8 bases from V and 7 bases from J; bases unmatched to any gene: 10. Full variable domain (remainder filled in from reference TRBV2 and TRBJ1-2): EPEVTQTPSHQVTQMGQEVILRCVPISNHLYFYWYRQILGQKVEFLVSFYNNEISEKSEIFDDQFSVERPDGSNFTLKIRSTKLEDSAMYFCASATGQGPGGYTFGSGTRLTVV.